This T cell receptor beta chain came from a study of CD8 T cells in ankylosing spondylitis. Study-wide points: What appeared characteristic of ankylosing spondylitis blood was a TCR beta motif of eight highly homologous variants.

TCRdb recomputed calls from the 5' RACE reads with MiXCR, one row per CDR3 protein. The data hold fewer than 400,000 distinct CDR3 sequences, with 6.5% to 10% observed a single time. Trimming removed 0 bases from V and 3 bases from J; junction bases left unmatched: 4. Germline CDR1 is SGHRS and CDR2 is YFSETQ. The CDR3 covers 15 residues. With regard to this clonotype: Antigen unknown.

Sequenced input: blood, either unsorted or a sorted T cell fraction (not recorded which). The chain is built from TRBV5-1 and TRBJ2-7, with 9 bases that match TRBD2. The TCR was taken from a male donor with ankylosing spondylitis. CDR3 amino acids: CASSLGLAVGYEQYF. The CDR3 DNA is TGCGCCAGCAGCTTGGGACTAGCGGTAGGCTACGAGCAGTACTTC. Supplemented by reference TRBV5-1 and TRBJ2-7, the full variable domain reads KAGVTQTPRYLIKTRGQQVTLSCSPISGHRSVSWYQQTPGQGLQFLFEYFSETQRNKGNFPGRFSGRQFSNSRSEMNVSTLELGDSALYLCASSLGLAVGYEQYFGPGTRLTVT.